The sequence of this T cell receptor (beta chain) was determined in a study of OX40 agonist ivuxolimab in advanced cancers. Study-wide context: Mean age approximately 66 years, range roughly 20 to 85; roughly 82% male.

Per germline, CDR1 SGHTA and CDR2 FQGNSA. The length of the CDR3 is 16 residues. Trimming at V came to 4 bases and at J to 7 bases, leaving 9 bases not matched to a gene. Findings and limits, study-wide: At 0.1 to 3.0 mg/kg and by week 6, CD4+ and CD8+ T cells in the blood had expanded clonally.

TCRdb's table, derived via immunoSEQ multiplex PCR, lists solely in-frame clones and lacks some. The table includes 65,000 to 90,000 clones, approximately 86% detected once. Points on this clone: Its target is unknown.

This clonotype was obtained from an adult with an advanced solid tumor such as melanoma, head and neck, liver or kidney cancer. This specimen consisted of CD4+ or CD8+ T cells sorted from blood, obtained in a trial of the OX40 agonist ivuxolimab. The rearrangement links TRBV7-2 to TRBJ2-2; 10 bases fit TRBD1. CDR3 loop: CASSSPGQGMVGELFF. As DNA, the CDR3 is TGTGCCAGCAGCTCACCGGGACAGGGGATGGTCGGGGAGCTGTTTTTT.